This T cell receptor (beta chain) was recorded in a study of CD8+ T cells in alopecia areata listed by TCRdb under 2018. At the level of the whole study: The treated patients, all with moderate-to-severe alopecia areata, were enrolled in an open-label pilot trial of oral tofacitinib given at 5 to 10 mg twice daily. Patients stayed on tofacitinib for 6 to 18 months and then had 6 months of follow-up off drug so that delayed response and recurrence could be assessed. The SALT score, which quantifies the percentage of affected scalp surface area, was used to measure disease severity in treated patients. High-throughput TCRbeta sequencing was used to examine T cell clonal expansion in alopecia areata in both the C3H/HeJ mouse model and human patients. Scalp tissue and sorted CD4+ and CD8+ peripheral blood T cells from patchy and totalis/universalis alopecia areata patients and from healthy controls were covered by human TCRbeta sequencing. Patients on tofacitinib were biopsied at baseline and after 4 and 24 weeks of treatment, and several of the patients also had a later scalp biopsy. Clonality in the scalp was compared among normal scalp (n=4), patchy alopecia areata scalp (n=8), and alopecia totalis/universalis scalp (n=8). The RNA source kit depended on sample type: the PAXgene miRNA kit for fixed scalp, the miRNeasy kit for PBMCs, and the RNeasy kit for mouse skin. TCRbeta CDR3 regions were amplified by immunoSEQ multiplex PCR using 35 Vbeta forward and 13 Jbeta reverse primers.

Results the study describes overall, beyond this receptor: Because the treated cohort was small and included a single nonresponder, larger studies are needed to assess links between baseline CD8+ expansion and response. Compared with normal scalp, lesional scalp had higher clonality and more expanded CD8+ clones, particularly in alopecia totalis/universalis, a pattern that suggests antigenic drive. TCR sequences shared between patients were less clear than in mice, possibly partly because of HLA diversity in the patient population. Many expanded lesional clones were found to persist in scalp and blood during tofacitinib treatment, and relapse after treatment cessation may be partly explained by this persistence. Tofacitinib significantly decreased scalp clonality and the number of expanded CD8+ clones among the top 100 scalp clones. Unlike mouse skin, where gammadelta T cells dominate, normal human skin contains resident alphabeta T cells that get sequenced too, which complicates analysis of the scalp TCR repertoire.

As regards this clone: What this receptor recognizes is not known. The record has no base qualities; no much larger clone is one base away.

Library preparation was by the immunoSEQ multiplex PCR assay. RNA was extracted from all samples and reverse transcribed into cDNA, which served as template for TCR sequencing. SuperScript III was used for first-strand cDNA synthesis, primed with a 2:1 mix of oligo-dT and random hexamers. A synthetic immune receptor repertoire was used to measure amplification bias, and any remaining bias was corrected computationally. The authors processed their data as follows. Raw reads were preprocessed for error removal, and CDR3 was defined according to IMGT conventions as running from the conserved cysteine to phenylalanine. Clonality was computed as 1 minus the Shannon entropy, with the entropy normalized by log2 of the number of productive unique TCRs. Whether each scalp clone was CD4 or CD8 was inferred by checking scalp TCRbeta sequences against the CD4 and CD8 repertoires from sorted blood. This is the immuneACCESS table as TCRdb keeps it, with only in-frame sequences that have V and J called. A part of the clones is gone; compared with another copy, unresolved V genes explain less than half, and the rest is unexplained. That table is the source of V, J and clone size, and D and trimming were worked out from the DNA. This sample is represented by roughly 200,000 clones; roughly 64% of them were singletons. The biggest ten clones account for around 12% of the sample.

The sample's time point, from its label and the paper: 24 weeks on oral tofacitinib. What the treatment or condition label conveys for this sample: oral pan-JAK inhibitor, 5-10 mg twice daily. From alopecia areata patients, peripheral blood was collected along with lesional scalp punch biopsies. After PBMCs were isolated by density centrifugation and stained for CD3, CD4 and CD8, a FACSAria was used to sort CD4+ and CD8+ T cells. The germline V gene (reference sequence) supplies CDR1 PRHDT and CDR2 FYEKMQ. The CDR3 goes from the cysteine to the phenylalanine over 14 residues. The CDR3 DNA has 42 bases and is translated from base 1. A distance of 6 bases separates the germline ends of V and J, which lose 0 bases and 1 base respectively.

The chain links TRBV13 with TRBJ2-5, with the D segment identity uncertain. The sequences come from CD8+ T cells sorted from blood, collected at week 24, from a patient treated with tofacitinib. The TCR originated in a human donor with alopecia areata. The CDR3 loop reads CASSLGRTQETQYF. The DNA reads TGTGCCAGCAGCTTAGGCAGGACCCAAGAGACCCAGTACTTC.